The following is a TCR beta chain sequence with its context. Its cognate antigen is unknown. Every immunoSEQ plate was one replicate of a subset's evenly spread DNA. Using immunoSEQ multiplex PCR, the repertoire was profiled, and TCRdb retains in-frame clones only, with some absent. The sample lists around 1.4 million clones, 98% occurring once. This entry is derived from a study of shared clonotypes between healthy human individuals. The ends were cut back, 7 bases at V and 3 bases at J, with 10 bases in the middle. The CDR3 is made up of 12 amino acids. Germline values: CDR1 MNHEY, CDR2 SMNVEV (reference sequence). Overall study findings and caveats: Some naive CD4 clonotypes, around 5%, turned up in common across a handful of donors.

The gene calls are TRBV27 and TRBJ2-7, with D perhaps matching TRBD2 (5 bases). The material sequenced was naive CD4+ T cells sorted from blood. Subset reported: CD45RA+ positively selected. This receptor was obtained from a man aged 25-45 years in good health. Here the CDR3 reads CASKGVDYEQYF. DNA for the CDR3: TGTGCCAGCAAGGGAGTAGACTACGAGCAGTACTTC.